This T cell receptor beta chain was captured by sequencing in a study of T cell repertoires in cytomegalovirus infection. Note on this clonotype: Its antigen is currently unknown.

TCRdb itself ran the reads through MiXCR, one entry per CDR3 protein. The table records some 71,000 distinct CDR3 sequences, around 28% of them present only once. V trimming: 5 bases; J trimming: 4 bases; junction bases outside the gene matches: 14. Germline-derived CDR1 and CDR2 are SGHAT and FQNNGV. The CDR3 runs to 19 residues. The receptor's source is a human donor in good health (CMV status not recorded). Some clones in this sample may be carry-over from other donors' samples. The sample consisted of CD8+ T cells from cultured PBMCs, taken from culture after CMV antigen stimulation. This chain links TRBV11-2 with TRBJ2-1, with 13 bases aligning to TRBD2. Here the CDR3 reads CASSPGTSGTAEKYNEQFF. Here the CDR3 DNA reads TGTGCCAGCAGCCCCGGGACTAGCGGGACCGCGGAAAAATACAATGAGCAGTTCTTC.